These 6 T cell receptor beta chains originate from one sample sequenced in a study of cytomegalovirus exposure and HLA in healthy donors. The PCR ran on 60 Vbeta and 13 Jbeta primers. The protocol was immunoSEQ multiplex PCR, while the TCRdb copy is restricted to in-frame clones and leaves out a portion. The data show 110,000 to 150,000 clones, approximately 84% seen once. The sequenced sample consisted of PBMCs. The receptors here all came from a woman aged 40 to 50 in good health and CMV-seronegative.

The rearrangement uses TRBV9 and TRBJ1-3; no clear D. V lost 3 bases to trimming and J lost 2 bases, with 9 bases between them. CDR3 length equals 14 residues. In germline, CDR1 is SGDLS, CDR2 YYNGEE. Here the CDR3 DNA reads TGTGCCAGCAGCGCACAGAGCACTGGAAACACCATATATTTT. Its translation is CASSAQSTGNTIYF.

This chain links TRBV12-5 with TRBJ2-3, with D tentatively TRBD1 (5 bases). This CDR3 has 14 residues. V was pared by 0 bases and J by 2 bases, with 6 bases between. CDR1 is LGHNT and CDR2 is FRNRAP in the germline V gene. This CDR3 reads CASGLVGLTDTQYF. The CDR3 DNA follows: TGTGCTAGTGGTTTGGTGGGGCTCACAGATACGCAGTATTTT.

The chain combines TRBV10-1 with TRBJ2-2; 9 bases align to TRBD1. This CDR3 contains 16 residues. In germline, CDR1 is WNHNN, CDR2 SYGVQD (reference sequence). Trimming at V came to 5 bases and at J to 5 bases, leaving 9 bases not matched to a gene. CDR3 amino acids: CASSPPGQGGTGELFF. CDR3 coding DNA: TGCGCCAGCAGTCCCCCGGGACAGGGAGGGACCGGGGAGCTGTTTTTT.

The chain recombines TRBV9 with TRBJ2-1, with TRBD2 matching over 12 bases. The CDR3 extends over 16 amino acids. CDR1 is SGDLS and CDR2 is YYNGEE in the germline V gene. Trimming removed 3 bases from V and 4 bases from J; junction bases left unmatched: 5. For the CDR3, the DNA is TGTGCCAGCAGCGCTAGCGGGAGGGCCCCTTACAATGAGCAGTTCTTC. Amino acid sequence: CASSASGRAPYNEQFF.

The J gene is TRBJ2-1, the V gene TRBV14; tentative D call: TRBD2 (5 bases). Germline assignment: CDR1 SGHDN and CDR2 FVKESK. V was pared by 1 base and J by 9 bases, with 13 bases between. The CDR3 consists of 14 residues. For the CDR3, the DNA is TGTGCCAGCAGCCAAGCCTTCCCCGCGGGTGAGCAGTTCTTC. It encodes CASSQAFPAGEQFF. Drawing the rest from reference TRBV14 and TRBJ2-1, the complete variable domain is EAGVTQFPSHSVIEKGQTVTLRCDPISGHDNLYWYRRVMGKEIKFLLHFVKESKQDESGMPNNRFLAERTGGTYSTLKVQPAELEDSGVYFCASSQAFPAGEQFFGPGTRLTVL.

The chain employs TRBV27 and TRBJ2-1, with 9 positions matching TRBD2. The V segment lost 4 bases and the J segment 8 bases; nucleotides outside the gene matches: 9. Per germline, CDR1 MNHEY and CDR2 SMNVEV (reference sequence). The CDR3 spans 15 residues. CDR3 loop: CASSSREGPFDEQFF. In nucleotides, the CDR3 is TGTGCCAGCAGTTCGCGGGAGGGCCCATTTGATGAGCAGTTCTTC.